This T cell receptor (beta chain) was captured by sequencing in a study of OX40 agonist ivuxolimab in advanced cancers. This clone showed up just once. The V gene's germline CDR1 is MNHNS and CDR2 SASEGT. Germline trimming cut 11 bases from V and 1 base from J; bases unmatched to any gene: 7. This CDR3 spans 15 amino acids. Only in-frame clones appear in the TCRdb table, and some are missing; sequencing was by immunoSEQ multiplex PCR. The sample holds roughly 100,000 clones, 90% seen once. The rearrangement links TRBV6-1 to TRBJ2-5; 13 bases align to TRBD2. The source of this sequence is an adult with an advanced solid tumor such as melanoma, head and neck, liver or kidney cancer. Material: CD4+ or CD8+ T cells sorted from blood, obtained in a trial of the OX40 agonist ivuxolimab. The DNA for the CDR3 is TGTGCCCTAGCCCGGACTAGCGGGAGCCAAGAGACCCAGTACTTC. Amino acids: CALARTSGSQETQYF.